This TCR beta chain appears in the sequencing data of a study of T cell responses to AZD1222 COVID-19 vaccine. Germline V lookup: CDR1 SEHNR, CDR2 FQNEAQ (reference sequence). Trimming cost V 4 bases and J 4 bases, with 16 bases left between them. There are 15 residues in the CDR3. The data were produced by immunoSEQ multiplex PCR, yet TCRdb's version contains in-frame clones alone and is incomplete. The sample contains 190,000 or so clones, approximately 90% of which appear only once. The source was peripheral blood, collected 28 days after the second AZD1222 dose. The V and J genes are TRBV7-9 and TRBJ2-5, with TRBD1 as a possible D gene (5 bases). The TCR sequence derives from an adult who received the AZD1222 COVID-19 vaccine. The CDR3 sequence: CASSSRVLNSETQYF. The DNA of the CDR3 is TGTGCCAGCAGCTCCAGGGTCCTAAACTCAGAGACCCAGTACTTC.